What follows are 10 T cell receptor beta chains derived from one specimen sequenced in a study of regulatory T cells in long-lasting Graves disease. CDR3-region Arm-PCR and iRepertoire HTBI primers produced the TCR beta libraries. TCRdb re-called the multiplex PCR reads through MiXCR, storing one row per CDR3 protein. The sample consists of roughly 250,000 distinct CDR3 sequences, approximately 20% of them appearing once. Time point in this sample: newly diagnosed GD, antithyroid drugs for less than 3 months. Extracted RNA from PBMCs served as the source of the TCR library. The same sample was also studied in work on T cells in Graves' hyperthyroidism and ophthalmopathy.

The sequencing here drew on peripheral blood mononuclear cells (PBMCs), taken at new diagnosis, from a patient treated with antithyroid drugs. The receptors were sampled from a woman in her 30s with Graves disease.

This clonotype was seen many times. The CDR3 is CASSFFLAAYQETQYF. The CDR3, as DNA: TGTGCCAGCAGCTTCTTTCTAGCGGCTTACCAAGAGACCCAGTACTTC. The genes are TRBV7-9 and TRBJ2-5; 7 bases are shared with TRBD2. This CDR3 region has 16 residues. Trimming took 3 bases from V and 0 from J; bases not matched to a gene: 7. Germline assignment: CDR1 SEHNR and CDR2 FQNEAQ (reference sequence). The full variable domain, with the rest looked up from reference TRBV7-9 and TRBJ2-5, is DTGVSQNPRHKITKRGQNVTFRCDPISEHNRLYWYRQTLGQGPEFLTYFQNEAQLEKSRLLSDRFSAERPKGSFSTLEIQRTEQGDSAMYLCASSFFLAAYQETQYFGPGTRLLVL.

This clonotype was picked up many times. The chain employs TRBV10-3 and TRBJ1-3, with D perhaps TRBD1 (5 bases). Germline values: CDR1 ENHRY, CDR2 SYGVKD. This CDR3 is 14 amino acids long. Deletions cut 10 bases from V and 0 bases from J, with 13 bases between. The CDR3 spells CATNRKSSGNTIYF. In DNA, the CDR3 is TGTGCCACCAACAGGAAGAGCTCTGGAAACACCATATATTTT.

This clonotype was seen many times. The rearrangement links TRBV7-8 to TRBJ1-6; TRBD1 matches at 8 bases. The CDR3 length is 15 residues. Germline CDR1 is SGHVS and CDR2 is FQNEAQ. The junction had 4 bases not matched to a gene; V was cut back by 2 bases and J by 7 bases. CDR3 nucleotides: TGTGCCAGCAGCTTATTTGGACAGGGCAATTCACCCCTCCACTTT. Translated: CASSLFGQGNSPLHF.

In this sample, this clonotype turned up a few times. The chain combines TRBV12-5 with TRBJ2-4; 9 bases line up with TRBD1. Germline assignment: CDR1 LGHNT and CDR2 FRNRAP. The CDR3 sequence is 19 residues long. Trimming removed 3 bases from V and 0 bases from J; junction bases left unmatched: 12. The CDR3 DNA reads TGTGCTAGTGGTTTCACCCCGTGGGGACAGGGCCTAGCCAAAAACATTCAGTACTTC. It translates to CASGFTPWGQGLAKNIQYF.

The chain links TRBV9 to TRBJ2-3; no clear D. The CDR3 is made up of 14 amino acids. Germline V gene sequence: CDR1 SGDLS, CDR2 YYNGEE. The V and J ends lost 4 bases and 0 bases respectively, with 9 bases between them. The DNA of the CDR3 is TGTGCCAGCAGCCCTATGGTCAGCACAGATACGCAGTATTTT. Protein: CASSPMVSTDTQYF.

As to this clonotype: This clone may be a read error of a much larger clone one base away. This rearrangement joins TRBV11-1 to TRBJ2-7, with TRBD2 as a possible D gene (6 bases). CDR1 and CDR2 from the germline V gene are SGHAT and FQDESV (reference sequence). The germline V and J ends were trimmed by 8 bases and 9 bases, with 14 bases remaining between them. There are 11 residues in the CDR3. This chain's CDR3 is CASGGWEAQYF. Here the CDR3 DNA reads TGTGCCAGCGGCGGATGGGAGGCGCAGTACTTC.

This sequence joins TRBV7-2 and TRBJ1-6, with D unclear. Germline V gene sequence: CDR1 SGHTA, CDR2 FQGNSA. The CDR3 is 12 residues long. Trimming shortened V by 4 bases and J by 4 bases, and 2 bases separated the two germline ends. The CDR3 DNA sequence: TGTGCCAGCAGCTCTTATAATTCACCCCTCCACTTT. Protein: CASSSYNSPLHF.

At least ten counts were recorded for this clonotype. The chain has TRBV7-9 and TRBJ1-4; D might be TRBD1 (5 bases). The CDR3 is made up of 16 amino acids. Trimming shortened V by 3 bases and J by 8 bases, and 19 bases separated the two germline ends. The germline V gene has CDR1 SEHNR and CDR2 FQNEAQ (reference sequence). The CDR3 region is CASSLSSAPGGEKLFF. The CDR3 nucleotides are TGTGCCAGCAGCTTGTCCTCGGCCCCCGGGGGGGAAAAACTGTTTTTT.

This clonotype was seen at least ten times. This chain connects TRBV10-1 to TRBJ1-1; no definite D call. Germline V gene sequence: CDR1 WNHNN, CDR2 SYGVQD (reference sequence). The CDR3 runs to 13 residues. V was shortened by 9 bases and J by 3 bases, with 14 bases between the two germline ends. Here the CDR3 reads CARKDLPDTEAFF. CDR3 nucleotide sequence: TGCGCCAGAAAGGACCTCCCAGACACTGAAGCTTTCTTT.

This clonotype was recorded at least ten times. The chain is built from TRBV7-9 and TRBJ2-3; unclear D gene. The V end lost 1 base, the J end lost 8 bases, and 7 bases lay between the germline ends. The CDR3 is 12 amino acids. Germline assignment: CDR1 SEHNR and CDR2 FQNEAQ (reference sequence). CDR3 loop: CASSLVGGTQYF. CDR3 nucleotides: TGTGCCAGCAGCTTAGTGGGCGGTACGCAGTATTTT.